This T cell receptor beta chain was recovered during a study of blood T cell repertoires in COVID-19. Study overall: Acute and convalescent COVID-19 specimens originated in the United States, Italy and Spain. T cells, B-cell-depleted T cells, or PBMCs provided the cDNA or gDNA that served as material.

Germline lookup yields CDR1 SGHVS and CDR2 FNYEAQ. Germline trimming cut 5 bases from V and 8 bases from J; bases unmatched to any gene: 6. CDR3 length equals 13 residues. In the authors' workflow: Estimated nucleated cell counts came from reference gene primer amplification. The assay was immunoSEQ multiplex PCR, and TCRdb's table has in-frame clones only and misses some. That table supplies the V and J calls and clone size; D and trimming were determined from the DNA. The sample consists of tens of thousands of clones, roughly 86% of them appearing once. This clone was seen just once. The sequencing sample was made of peripheral blood. V is TRBV7-6 and J is TRBJ2-1; 7 positions match TRBD1. The sequence was collected from a woman of 80 years or more with acute or convalescent COVID-19. The DNA for the CDR3 is TGTGCCAGCAGCCCAAGACAGGGTTATGAGCAGTTCTTC. It translates to CASSPRQGYEQFF.